This T cell receptor beta chain was captured by sequencing in a study of breast tumors, draining lymph nodes, adjacent tissues. At least ten counts were recorded for this clonotype. The CDR3 is 13 amino acids. The germline V gene encodes CDR1 ENHRY and CDR2 SYGVKD. Trimming removed 9 bases from V and 1 base from J; junction bases left unmatched: 5. TCRdb itself ran the multiplex PCR reads through MiXCR, one entry per CDR3 protein. The sample has approximately 40,000 distinct CDR3 sequences; 35% to 40% are singletons. The clonotype originates from a female donor with breast cancer. Some clones in this sample may be carry-over from other donors' samples. The chain carries TRBV10-3 and TRBJ2-5; TRBD1 matches at 7 bases. What was sequenced was breast tumor tissue. CDR3 sequence reads: CAMRDRAQETQYF. The CDR3 DNA follows: TGTGCCATGAGAGACAGGGCCCAAGAGACCCAGTACTTC.